One sample yielded the 14 T cell receptor beta chains listed below, sequenced in a study of shared clonotypes between healthy human individuals. Assay: immunoSEQ multiplex PCR; the TCRdb copy retains only in-frame clones and omits some. The table has millions of clones, roughly 95% seen once. Naive CD8 isolation took CD45RO-negative cells positively selected for CCR7 and excluded terminally differentiated effector memory CD45RA+ cells. The sample was naive CD8+ T cells sorted from blood. These receptors came from a man aged 18 to 29 in good health.

This rearrangement joins TRBV6-1 to TRBJ1-6, with TRBD1 matching over 7 bases. Germline values: CDR1 MNHNS, CDR2 SASEGT. The CDR3 runs 15 residues. Unmatched junction bases numbered 8, after V lost 6 bases and J lost 6 bases. CDR3: CASSEGAPFNSPLHF. CDR3 nucleotides: TGTGCCAGCAGCGAGGGGGCACCGTTTAATTCACCCCTCCACTTT.

On this clone: The identical CDR3 is also encoded by other nucleotide sequences in the sample. This chain connects TRBV30 to TRBJ1-5; D remains ambiguous. Germline-derived CDR1 and CDR2 are GTSNPN and SVGIG (reference sequence). CDR3 length: 13 amino acids. Trimming stripped 0 bases from V and 0 bases from J, with 3 bases between. In DNA, the CDR3 is TGTGCCTGGAGTGTGAGTAGCAATCAGCCCCAGCATTTT. Amino acid sequence: CAWSVSSNQPQHF.

V usage is TRBV6-5 and J usage is TRBJ1-5, with 8 nucleotides matching TRBD1. Germline CDR1 MNHEY, CDR2 SVGAGI. CDR3 length equals 14 residues. The junction had 3 bases not matched to a gene; V was cut back by 5 bases and J by 3 bases. The CDR3 spells CASSPTGVNQPQHF. CDR3 DNA: TGTGCCAGCAGTCCGACAGGGGTCAATCAGCCCCAGCATTTT.

The V call is TRBV15, the J call TRBJ2-2, with D uncertain. The germline gives CDR1 LNHNV, CDR2 YYDKDF (reference sequence). V was trimmed by 3 bases and J by 4 bases, leaving 9 bases between them. CDR3 length: 14 residues. The DNA of the CDR3 is TGTGCCACCAGCAGTTTCGATGGCACCGGGGAGCTGTTTTTT. It translates to CATSSFDGTGELFF.

The J gene is TRBJ2-7, the V gene TRBV4-1, with 8 bases lining up with TRBD2. Trimming cost V 0 bases and J 2 bases; bases outside gene matches: 6. This CDR3 is 16 amino acids long. Germline assignment: CDR1 MGHRA and CDR2 YSYEKL. For the CDR3, the DNA is TGCGCCAGCAGCCAAGAAGCAGCGGGAGTCACCTACGAGCAGTACTTC. Protein product: CASSQEAAGVTYEQYF.

The V call is TRBV28, the J call TRBJ2-1, with 9 bases fitting TRBD2. The V gene's germline CDR1 is MDHEN and CDR2 SYDVKM. This CDR3 contains 14 residues. V trimming: 9 bases; J trimming: 7 bases; junction bases outside the gene matches: 10. In DNA, the CDR3 is TGTGCCAGTTCTAGCGGGGCGCTTTGGAATGAGCAGTTCTTC. It encodes CASSSGALWNEQFF.

In nucleotides, the CDR3 is TGTGCCTGGACCCTTAGTGGGCCATCACCCCTCCACTTT. Protein sequence: CAWTLSGPSPLHF. V gene TRBV30 combines with J gene TRBJ1-6; D gene unclear. The CDR3 totals 13 residues. The V gene lost 4 bases and the J gene lost 10 bases, with 14 bases spanning the gap. Germline CDR1 reads GTSNPN; CDR2 reads SVGIG (reference sequence).

V gene TRBV5-1 combines with J gene TRBJ2-3; no clear D. Germline lookup yields CDR1 SGHRS and CDR2 YFSETQ. V lost 6 bases to trimming and J lost 2 bases, with 4 bases between them. The CDR3 is 11 residues long. CDR3 region: CASKFTDTQYF. CDR3 nucleotide sequence: TGCGCCAGCAAATTCACAGATACGCAGTATTTT.

V and J are TRBV6-1 and TRBJ1-2; D unclear. With 7 bases removed from V and 4 bases from J, the gap between germline ends came to 19 bases. CDR1 and CDR2 from the germline V gene are MNHNS and SASEGT. CDR3 length: 15 amino acids. The CDR3 DNA is TGTGCCAGCACCCCGGATGAGATTACTGGCTATGGCTACACCTTC. It codes for CASTPDEITGYGYTF.

The rearrangement uses TRBV30 and TRBJ2-1; 7 positions match TRBD2. The V and J ends lost 7 bases and 0 bases, in that order; junction bases with no gene match: 9. CDR3 length: 15 amino acids. Germline loops: CDR1 GTSNPN, CDR2 SVGIG (reference sequence). The CDR3 sequence: CALEVLAVSYNEQFF. The CDR3 coding sequence is TGTGCCTTGGAGGTCCTAGCGGTCTCCTACAATGAGCAGTTCTTC.

This chain joins TRBV29-1 and TRBJ2-7, with 7 positions matching TRBD2. The CDR3 consists of 12 residues. V shed 7 bases, J shed 0 bases, and the junction held 3 bases outside the gene matches. The germline gives CDR1 SQVTM, CDR2 ANQGSEA. The CDR3 region is CSASGGSYEQYF. DNA for the CDR3: TGCAGCGCGTCGGGGGGCTCCTACGAGCAGTACTTC.

Turning to this clone: The CDR3 does not end in the conserved phenylalanine or tryptophan, so this is likely a read error. The CDR3 loop is CASKAQDTSYEQYL. CDR3 nucleotide sequence: TGTGCCAGCAAGGCACAGGACACCTCCTACGAGCAGTACTTA. The V call is TRBV2, the J call TRBJ2-7; a weak D match, TRBD1 (5 bases). The germline V and J ends were trimmed by 7 bases and 0 bases, with 13 bases remaining between them. Germline V lookup: CDR1 SNHLY, CDR2 FYNNEI. This CDR3 region has 14 residues.

A remark on this clone: The sample holds other DNA sequences that translate to the same CDR3. The CDR3 loop is CASGDTGELFF. CDR3 nucleotide sequence: TGTGCCAGCGGAGACACCGGGGAGCTGTTTTTT. The chain joins TRBV2 to TRBJ2-2; no reliable D call. CDR1 is SNHLY, CDR2 FYNNEI, per germline. CDR3 length: 11 residues. V lost 8 bases and J 3 bases, leaving 4 bases between the germline ends.

The chain carries TRBV5-5 and TRBJ2-7; 7 bases are shared with TRBD1. The germline V gene encodes CDR1 SGHKS and CDR2 YYEKEE (reference sequence). The CDR3 is 13 amino acids. The junction had 6 bases not matched to a gene; V was cut back by 5 bases and J by 4 bases. CDR3 loop: CASSLTGRYEQYF. CDR3 DNA sequence: TGTGCCAGCAGTCTGACAGGGCGGTACGAGCAGTACTTC.